Reported below is one T cell receptor beta chain. Its antigen is as yet unknown. Here immunoSEQ multiplex PCR was the method, and the copy in TCRdb shows in-frame clones only, minus some. The sample shows 3,700 or so clones, 82% of them seen only once. The entry originates in a study of immune evolution from preneoplasia to lung adenocarcinoma. As for the study in general: HLA loss of heterozygosity: less than 9% AIS, under 19% MIA, approximately 35% ADC, none AAH. Study conclusions and caveats: Top clone share appeared to fall from AAH through AIS, MIA, adenocarcinoma. Later-stage lesions appeared to have more T cells, more diversity, less clonality.

Patients had resection in Japan or China between the mid-2010s and the late 2010s. This receptor was identified in a person aged 70 to 79 with invasive lung adenocarcinoma. Material for sequencing was FFPE invasive lung adenocarcinoma tissue.

The CDR3, as DNA: TGTGCCAGCAGCTTGGGAGACAGGGGGGAGAAAGCTTTCTTT. Encoded protein: CASSLGDRGEKAFF. The chain combines TRBV5-6 with TRBJ1-1; 9 bases align to TRBD1. The CDR3 runs to 14 residues. V trimming: 0 bases; J trimming: 9 bases; junction bases outside the gene matches: 6. The germline V gene encodes CDR1 SGHDT and CDR2 YYEEEE.